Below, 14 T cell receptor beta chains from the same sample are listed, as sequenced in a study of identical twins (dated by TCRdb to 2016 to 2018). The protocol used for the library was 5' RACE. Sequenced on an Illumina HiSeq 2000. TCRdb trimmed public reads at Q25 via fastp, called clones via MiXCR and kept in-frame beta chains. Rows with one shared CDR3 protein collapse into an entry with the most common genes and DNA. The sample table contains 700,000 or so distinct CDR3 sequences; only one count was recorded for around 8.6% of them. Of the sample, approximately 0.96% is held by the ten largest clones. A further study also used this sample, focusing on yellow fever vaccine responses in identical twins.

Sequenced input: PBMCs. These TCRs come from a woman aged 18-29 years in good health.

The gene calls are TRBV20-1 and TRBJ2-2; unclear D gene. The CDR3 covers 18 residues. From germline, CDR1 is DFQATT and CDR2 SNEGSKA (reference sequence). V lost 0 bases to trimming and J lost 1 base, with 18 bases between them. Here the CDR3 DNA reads TGCAGTGCTAGAGATACGGATTCAGGAATGGGGAACACCGGGGAGCTGTTTTTT. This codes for CSARDTDSGMGNTGELFF.

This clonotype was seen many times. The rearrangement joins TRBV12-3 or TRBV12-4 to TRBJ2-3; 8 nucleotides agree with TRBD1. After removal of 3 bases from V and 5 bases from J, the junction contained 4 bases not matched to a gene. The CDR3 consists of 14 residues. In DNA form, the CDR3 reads TGTGCCAGCAGTTTTCGGACAGGGAAAGATACGCAGTATTTT. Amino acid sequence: CASSFRTGKDTQYF.

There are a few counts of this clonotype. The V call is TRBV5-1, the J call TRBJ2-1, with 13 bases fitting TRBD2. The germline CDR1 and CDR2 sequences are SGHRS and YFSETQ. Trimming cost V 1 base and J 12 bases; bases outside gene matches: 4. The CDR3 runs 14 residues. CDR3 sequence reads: CASSLTSGGGRQFF. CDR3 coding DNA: TGCGCCAGCAGCTTGACTAGCGGGGGGGGTCGGCAGTTCTTC.

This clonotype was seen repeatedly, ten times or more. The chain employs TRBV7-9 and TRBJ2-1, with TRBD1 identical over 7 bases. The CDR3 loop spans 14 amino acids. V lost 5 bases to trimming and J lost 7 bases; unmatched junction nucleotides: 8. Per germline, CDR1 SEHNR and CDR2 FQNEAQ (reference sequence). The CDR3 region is CASSLGQITNEQFF. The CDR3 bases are TGTGCCAGCAGCCTGGGACAGATCACGAATGAGCAGTTCTTC.

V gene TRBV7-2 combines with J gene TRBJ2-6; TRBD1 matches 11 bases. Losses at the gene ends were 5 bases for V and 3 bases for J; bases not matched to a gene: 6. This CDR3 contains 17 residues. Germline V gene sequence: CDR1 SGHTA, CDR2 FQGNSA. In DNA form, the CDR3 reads TGTGCCAGCAGCCCGCGGACAGGGGGCGGTGGGGCCAACGTCCTGACTTTC. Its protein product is CASSPRTGGGGANVLTF.

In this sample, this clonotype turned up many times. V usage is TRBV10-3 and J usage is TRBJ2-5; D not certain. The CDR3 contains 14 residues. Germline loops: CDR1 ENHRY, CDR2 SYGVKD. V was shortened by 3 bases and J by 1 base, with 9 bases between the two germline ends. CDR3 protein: CAISEGRVQETQYF. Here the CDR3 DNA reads TGTGCCATCAGTGAAGGCCGGGTCCAAGAGACCCAGTACTTC.

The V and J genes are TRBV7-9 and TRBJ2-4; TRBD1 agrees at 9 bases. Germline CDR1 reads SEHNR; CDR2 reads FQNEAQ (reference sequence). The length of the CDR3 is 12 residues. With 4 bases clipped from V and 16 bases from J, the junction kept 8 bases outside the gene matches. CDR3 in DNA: TGTGCCAGCAGCTACAGGGGGCGAGAGCCATACTTC. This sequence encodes CASSYRGREPYF.

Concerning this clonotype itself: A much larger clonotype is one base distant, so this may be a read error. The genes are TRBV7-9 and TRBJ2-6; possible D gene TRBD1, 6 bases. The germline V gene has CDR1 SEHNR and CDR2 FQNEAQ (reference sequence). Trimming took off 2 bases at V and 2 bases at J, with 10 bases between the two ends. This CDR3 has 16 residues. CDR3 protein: CASSLRSGAGANVLTF. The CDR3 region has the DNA TGTGCCAGCAGCTTAAGGTCAGGGGCTGGGGCCAACGTCCTGACTTTC.

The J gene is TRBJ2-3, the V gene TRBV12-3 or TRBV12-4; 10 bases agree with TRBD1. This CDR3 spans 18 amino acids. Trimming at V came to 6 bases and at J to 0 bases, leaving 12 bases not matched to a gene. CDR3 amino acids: CASSDRGRLATSTDTQYF. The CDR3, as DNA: TGTGCCAGCAGCGACAGGGGGCGTCTAGCGACCAGCACAGATACGCAGTATTTT.

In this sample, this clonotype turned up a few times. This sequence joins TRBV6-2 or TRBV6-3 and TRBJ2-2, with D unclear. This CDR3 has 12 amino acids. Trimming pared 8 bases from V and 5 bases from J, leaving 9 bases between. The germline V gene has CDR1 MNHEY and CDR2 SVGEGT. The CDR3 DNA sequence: TGTGCCAGCGCTATTGGGACCGGGGAGCTGTTTTTT. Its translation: CASAIGTGELFF.

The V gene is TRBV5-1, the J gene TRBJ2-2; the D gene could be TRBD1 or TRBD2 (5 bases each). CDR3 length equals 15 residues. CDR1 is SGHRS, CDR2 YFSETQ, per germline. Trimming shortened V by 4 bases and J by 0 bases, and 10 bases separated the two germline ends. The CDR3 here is CASSAVGANTGELFF. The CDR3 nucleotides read TGCGCCAGCAGCGCCGTGGGGGCGAACACCGGGGAGCTGTTTTTT.

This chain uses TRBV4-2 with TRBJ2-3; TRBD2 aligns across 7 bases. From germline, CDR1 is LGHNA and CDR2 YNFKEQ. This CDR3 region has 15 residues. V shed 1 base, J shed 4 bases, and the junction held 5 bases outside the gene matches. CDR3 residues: CASSQASGVADTQYF. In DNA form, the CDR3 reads TGTGCCAGCAGCCAAGCGAGCGGGGTAGCAGATACGCAGTATTTT.

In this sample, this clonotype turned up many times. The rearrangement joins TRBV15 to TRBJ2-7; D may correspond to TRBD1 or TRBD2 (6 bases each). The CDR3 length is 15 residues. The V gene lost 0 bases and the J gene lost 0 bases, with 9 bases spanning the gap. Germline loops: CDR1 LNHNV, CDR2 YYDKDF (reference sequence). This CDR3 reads CATSREGGGSYEQYF. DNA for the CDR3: TGTGCCACCAGCAGAGAAGGGGGAGGCTCCTACGAGCAGTACTTC.

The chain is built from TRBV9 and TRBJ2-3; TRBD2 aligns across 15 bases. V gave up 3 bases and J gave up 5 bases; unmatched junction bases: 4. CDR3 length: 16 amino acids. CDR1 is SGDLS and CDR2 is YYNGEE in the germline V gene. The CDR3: CASSAGLAGGQDTQYF. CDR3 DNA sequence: TGTGCCAGCAGCGCCGGACTAGCGGGGGGGCAAGATACGCAGTATTTT.